This TCR beta chain was captured in a study of T-cell reconstitution after alpha-beta-depleted transplantation in children. Findings and caveats of the study: Expanded clones from the graft, numbering several hundred, reportedly supplied alpha-beta T cells about two months after transplant. It was newly produced T cells that mostly accounted for T-cell counts and diversity one year after transplant. In some patients, recipient T cells and intrathymic progenitors surviving conditioning explained high day-60 diversity.

The trim removed 6 bases at V and 5 bases at J, leaving 12 bases unmatched. This CDR3 comprises 17 residues. The TCRbeta library incorporated unique molecular identifiers. TCRdb reprocessed the PCR reads via MiXCR and lists one record per CDR3 protein. This table has approximately 170,000 distinct CDR3 sequences, over 8.5% appearing once. This clonotype was seen many times. Its antigen is not identified. The source of this sequence is a boy under 10 years old with acute myeloid leukemia, due to receive a stem cell transplant. The chain is built from TRBV12-3 or TRBV12-4 and TRBJ2-2; 10 bases are shared with TRBD2. The sequences come from PBMCs, collected before TCRalphabeta/CD19-depleted stem cell transplant. The CDR3 sequence is CASSPYQVAGGTGELFF. CDR3 coding DNA: TGTGCCAGCAGCCCCTACCAGGTAGCGGGAGGAACCGGGGAGCTGTTTTTT.